A single sample gave rise to the 8 T cell receptor beta chains below, sequenced in a study of T-cell memory formation after mild COVID-19. Each CDR3 protein is one row after TCRdb ran MiXCR on the 5' RACE reads. Here the sample spans about 560,000 distinct CDR3 sequences, roughly a sixth being singletons. Sequences were obtained from PBMCs or a T cell subset sorted from them (not recorded which). All receptors come from an adult woman who had mild COVID-19 (a few samples of this study predate the infection). Cell type and time point are not known.

V usage is TRBV3-1 and J usage is TRBJ1-2; 8 positions agree with TRBD1. V was pared by 1 base and J by 7 bases, with 8 bases of the junction left unmatched. Germline V gives CDR1 LGHDT, CDR2 YNNKEL (reference sequence). The CDR3 loop spans 15 amino acids. CDR3 loop: CASSQALGRGLGYTF. CDR3 in DNA: TGTGCCAGCAGCCAAGCTTTAGGCAGGGGGCTTGGCTACACCTTC.

CDR3 in amino acids: CASSVRGQGNEQFF. CDR3 coding DNA: TGTGCCAGCAGCGTACGCGGACAGGGGAATGAGCAGTTCTTC. The rearrangement joins TRBV9 to TRBJ2-1; 9 bases fit TRBD1. This CDR3 comprises 14 residues. CDR1 SGDLS and CDR2 YYNGEE come from the germline V gene. J gave up 7 bases and V 1 base, and 3 bases lay outside the gene matches.

Only a few counts were recorded for this clonotype. The chain employs TRBV5-1 and TRBJ1-3; D is unresolved. Trimming removed 7 bases from V and 7 bases from J, with 18 bases in between. Germline V gives CDR1 SGHRS, CDR2 YFSETQ. The length of the CDR3 is 14 residues. The CDR3 spells CASLDANSINTIYF. In nucleotides, the CDR3 is TGCGCCAGCCTGGACGCGAACTCAATTAACACCATATATTTT. Variable domain in full (rest from reference TRBV5-1 and TRBJ1-3): KAGVTQTPRYLIKTRGQQVTLSCSPISGHRSVSWYQQTPGQGLQFLFEYFSETQRNKGNFPGRFSGRQFSNSRSEMNVSTLELGDSALYLCASLDANSINTIYFGEGSWLTVV.

This clonotype was recorded a few times. The gene calls are TRBV9 and TRBJ2-7; no clear D gene. Trimming left V 0 bases short and J 2 bases short, with 12 bases between. This CDR3 contains 15 residues. CDR1 is SGDLS, CDR2 YYNGEE, per germline. The CDR3 nucleotides read TGTGCCAGCAGCGTAGGGAACGGACCCGCCTACGAGCAGTACTTC. Protein: CASSVGNGPAYEQYF. The entire variable domain, with the rest obtained from reference TRBV9 and TRBJ2-7, is as follows: DSGVTQTPKHLITATGQRVTLRCSPRSGDLSVYWYQQSLDQGLQFLIQYYNGEERAKGNILERFSAQQFPDLHSELNLSSLELGDSALYFCASSVGNGPAYEQYFGPGTRLTVT.

This clonotype was observed a handful of times. The chain employs TRBV2 and TRBJ1-1, with 7 bases matching TRBD1. The CDR3 runs 13 residues. V was pared by 7 bases and J by 3 bases, with 5 bases of the junction left unmatched. Germline loops: CDR1 SNHLY, CDR2 FYNNEI. The CDR3 is CASTRDSYTEAFF. The CDR3 DNA reads as TGTGCCAGCACCCGGGACAGTTACACTGAAGCTTTCTTT. Supplemented by reference TRBV2 and TRBJ1-1, the full variable domain reads EPEVTQTPSHQVTQMGQEVILRCVPISNHLYFYWYRQILGQKVEFLVSFYNNEISEKSEIFDDQFSVERPDGSNFTLKIRSTKLEDSAMYFCASTRDSYTEAFFGQGTRLTVV.

There are many counts of this clonotype. The chain couples TRBV29-1 to TRBJ2-5; D unresolved. V was cut by 0 bases and J by 4 bases, with 9 bases left in between. Germline V gene lookup returns CDR1 SQVTM and CDR2 ANQGSEA. This CDR3 has 13 residues. CDR3 in amino acids: CSVEDVLRETQYF. The CDR3 DNA follows: TGCAGCGTTGAAGACGTGCTTAGAGAGACCCAGTACTTC.

This sequence joins TRBV5-1 and TRBJ1-1, with D possibly being TRBD1 (5 bases). Per germline, CDR1 SGHRS and CDR2 YFSETQ. V was shortened by 6 bases and J by 1 base, with 10 bases between the two germline ends. CDR3 length: 13 residues. The CDR3 DNA sequence: TGCGCCAGCACTTCGGGGACGAACACTGAAGCTTTCTTT. Amino acid sequence: CASTSGTNTEAFF.

This clonotype was recorded a few times. The rearrangement uses TRBV18 and TRBJ2-5, with 9 bases identical to TRBD1. J lost 2 bases, V lost 6 bases, and 7 bases had no gene match. The CDR3 runs 15 residues. Germline V gene sequence: CDR1 KGHSH, CDR2 LQKENI. The CDR3 DNA sequence: TGTGCCAGCTCCCCCAGACAGGGGGGACAAGAGACCCAGTACTTC. Translation: CASSPRQGGQETQYF.